This T cell receptor beta chain was identified during a study of T cell therapy after organ transplantation (dated by TCRdb to between 2018 and 2020). About the full investigation: Therapy products were autologous CMV-specific T cells expanded in vitro for approximately 15 days with a peptide pool of 30 HLA class I and II CMV epitopes. Patients were given up to 6 doses of T cells at 2-week intervals and were followed for roughly 30 weeks after finishing therapy. Of the roughly 10 patients, eight were classified as clinical responders and two were classified as nonresponders. A median of 1.92 x 10^8 CMV-specific T cells was administered to patients across 2 to 6 intravenous infusions. Long-term post-therapy blood samples were collected 20 to 29 weeks after completion of therapy. This study was a follow-up analysis of the TRBV repertoire from an open-label phase I trial that tested autologous CMV-specific adoptive T cell therapy in people who had received solid-organ transplants. Long-term post-therapy samples were available for only about 75% of the 10 patients. General study outcomes and caveats: Nonresponders showed marked pretherapy clonal expansions with minimal repertoire change after therapy. Fold change in CD8 clonality after therapy inversely correlated with pretherapy clonality, suggesting less biased repertoires were more receptive to remodeling. Both transferred clonotypes and endogenous clonotypes not detected in the therapy products appeared to be included in post-therapy reconstitution. The small number of expansions detected in nonresponders may be due to reduced sample coverage caused by poor CD8+ T cell yield. Assessment of confounders such as concurrent antirejection and antiviral medications was prevented by the small cohort.

Taken from cysteine to phenylalanine, the CDR3 has 13 residues. CDR3 DNA only is kept here, 39 bases in frame from base 1. The junction carries 9 bases between V and J, which are trimmed by 7 bases and 0 bases respectively. CDR1 MDHEN and CDR2 SYDVKM are derived from the germline V gene. The sample's time point label, decoded: 20-29 weeks after completion of therapy. The patients had received solid-organ transplants and had cytomegalovirus that was drug-resistant/recurrent. Nine to ten trial participants were selected for repertoire analysis based on availability of post-therapy peripheral blood mononuclear cells. Viable CD3+CD8+CD4- lymphocytes were isolated from PBMCs by sorting on a BD FACSAria III. The Qiagen DNeasy Kit was used to extract genomic DNA from sorted cells. The immunoSEQ two-step, bias-controlled multiplex PCR assay was used to amplify TRB CDR3 regions from genomic DNA. CDR3 libraries were sequenced on an Illumina NextSeq 500. The paper's data handling went like this. Initial alignment and bioinformatics, including bias normalization against synthetic CDR3 analogs, were performed with the immunoSEQ Analyzer platform. Annotation of V, D and J genes followed the definitions in the IMGT database. Further TRBV analyses used VDJtools version 1.1.10 and the R package tcR version 2.2.1.11 with default settings. GLIPH analysis was performed with version 1.0 using default settings. For CDR3 sequences with at least 5 reads, significant changes in clonotype frequency were assessed with a 2-sided binomial test and Benjamini-Hochberg correction (alpha = 0.01). The table comes from immuneACCESS by way of TCRdb, which keeps in-frame sequences with V and J called. Part of the clones is missing from these tables; in studies checked, under half for an unresolved V gene and the rest for unknown reasons. From that table come the V and J calls and clone size; the DNA was used to work out D and trimming. The sample profile shows 1,500 to 2,000 clones; roughly 90% of them were found once. The ten largest account for more than 40% of the sample.

A word on this clone: Its antigen is unknown. One base away there is no much larger clone; base qualities are not given.

The V and J genes are TRBV28 and TRBJ1-2; there is no confident call for the D gene. Specimen: CD8+ T cells from blood, collected after autologous CMV-specific T cell therapy. This TCR derives from a human patient who had received a solid organ transplant and had CMV disease. Following a transplant, some T lymphocytes may have been derived from the graft donor. The CDR3 region: CASNRGPNYGYTF. In nucleotide form, the sequence is TGTGCCAGCAATCGAGGGCCTAACTATGGCTACACCTTC.